Listed below are T cell receptor beta chains from one sample, sequenced in a study of shared clonotypes between healthy human individuals. Some clones are missing from TCRdb's copy, which holds only in-frame ones; the method was immunoSEQ multiplex PCR. The sample lists approximately 480,000 clones; over 75% were seen once. Sequencing input: PBMCs. The receptors derive from a woman aged 40 to 50 in good health. Some clones in this sample may be carry-over from other donors' samples. Each CDR3 is given with its conserved first and last residue. Each record gives: V gene, clone size, J gene, D gene, CDR3 protein, CDR3 DNA. D genes are given only for firm matches. Clone sizes are given selectively: once, few, many, or a class where the clone is expanded.

TRBV10-3	-	TRBJ1-1	TRBD1	CAISEGTGALNTEAFF	TGTGCCATCAGTGAGGGGACAGGGGCTCTGAACACTGAAGCTTTCTTT
TRBV6-1	-	TRBJ1-3	-	CASSEDRPSTIYF	TGTGCCAGCAGTGAAGACCGTCCAAGCACCATATATTTT
TRBV15	few	TRBJ2-7	-	CATSRDPQAYEQYF	TGTGCCACCAGCAGAGACCCTCAGGCCTACGAGCAGTACTTC
TRBV19	-	TRBJ2-3	-	CASSMKRSDTQYF	TGTGCCAGTAGTATGAAGAGATCAGATACGCAGTATTTT
TRBV7-9	-	TRBJ1-2	TRBD1	CASTSDRRYGYTF	TGTGCCAGCACCTCGGACAGGCGGTATGGCTACACCTTC
TRBV9	once	TRBJ2-7	-	CASSASANSYEQYF	TGTGCCAGCAGCGCAAGCGCGAACTCCTACGAGCAGTACTTC
TRBV6-5	-	TRBJ2-2	TRBD2	CASRLAGANTGELFF	TGTGCCAGCAGGCTAGCGGGAGCGAACACCGGGGAGCTGTTTTTT
TRBV7-6	-	TRBJ2-7	TRBD2	CASSLDAGGTYEQYF	TGTGCCAGCAGCTTAGATGCGGGAGGTACCTACGAGCAGTACTTC
TRBV11-2	-	TRBJ2-3	TRBD2	CASSLPGLAVVLSDTQYF	TGTGCCAGCAGCTTACCGGGACTAGCGGTAGTACTGTCAGATACGCAGTATTTT
TRBV7-3	-	TRBJ1-1	-	CASSLARNTEAFF	TGTGCCAGCAGCTTGGCCAGGAACACTGAAGCTTTCTTT
TRBV30	-	TRBJ2-1	-	CAWSRREEQFF	TGTGCCTGGAGTCGCCGCGAAGAGCAGTTCTTC
TRBV5-1	-	TRBJ1-1	-	CASSLNTGRGTEAFF	TGCGCCAGCAGCCTTAATACAGGGAGAGGCACTGAAGCTTTCTTT
TRBV4-1	-	TRBJ2-4	TRBD1	CASSYPGQQAKNIQYF	TGCGCCAGCAGCTACCCGGGACAGCAAGCCAAAAACATTCAGTACTTC
TRBV9	-	TRBJ2-5	-	CASSVKGQGHETQYF	TGTGCCAGCAGCGTTAAGGGCCAGGGTCACGAGACCCAGTACTTC
TRBV7-2	few	TRBJ1-4	-	CASSLRAQGLGADEKLFF	TGTGCCAGCAGCCTCAGGGCCCAGGGCCTGGGGGCAGATGAAAAACTGTTTTTT
TRBV10-2	-	TRBJ2-3	-	CASSESGGGTDTQYF	TGCGCCAGCAGTGAGTCGGGCGGGGGCACAGATACGCAGTATTTT
TRBV9	-	TRBJ2-1	-	CASSVASGYNEQFF	TGTGCCAGCAGCGTAGCATCAGGATACAATGAGCAGTTCTTC
TRBV5-5	-	TRBJ2-5	-	CASSLGGTLQETQYF	TGTGCCAGCAGCTTGGGCGGGACTTTACAAGAGACCCAGTACTTC
TRBV21-1	-	TRBJ2-7	-	CASSTYPEYEQYF	TGTGCCAGCAGCACCTACCCAGAGTACGAGCAGTACTTC
TRBV7-8	few	TRBJ2-7	-	CASNAGTSSYEQYF	TGTGCCAGCAATGCGGGAACAAGCTCCTACGAGCAGTACTTC
TRBV5-1	few	TRBJ2-3	-	CASSLAPGLSDTQYF	TGCGCCAGCAGCTTGGCCCCGGGACTCTCGGATACGCAGTATTTT
TRBV7-6	-	TRBJ2-5	-	CASSSLGGGQETQYF	TGTGCCAGCAGCTCTCTAGGGGGGGGTCAAGAGACCCAGTACTTC
TRBV4-1	-	TRBJ2-7	-	CASSRPNYEQYF	TGCGCCAGCAGCCGACCCAATTACGAGCAGTACTTC
TRBV28	-	TRBJ2-5	TRBD1	CASSGQGPKETQYF	TGTGCCAGCAGCGGACAGGGGCCTAAAGAGACCCAGTACTTC
TRBV18	-	TRBJ2-7	-	CASSQQGGSLAEQYF	TGTGCCAGCTCACAACAAGGGGGATCCCTGGCCGAGCAGTACTTC
TRBV9	-	TRBJ2-7	TRBD1	CASSYGTAPYEQYF	TGTGCCAGCAGCTACGGGACAGCTCCCTACGAGCAGTACTTC
TRBV27	-	TRBJ2-3	-	CASSYLDYHTDTQYF	TGTGCCAGCAGTTATCTGGACTATCACACAGATACGCAGTATTTT
TRBV5-1	-	TRBJ2-2	TRBD1	CASSGGQGNTGELFF	TGCGCCAGCAGCGGGGGACAGGGGAACACCGGGGAGCTGTTTTTT